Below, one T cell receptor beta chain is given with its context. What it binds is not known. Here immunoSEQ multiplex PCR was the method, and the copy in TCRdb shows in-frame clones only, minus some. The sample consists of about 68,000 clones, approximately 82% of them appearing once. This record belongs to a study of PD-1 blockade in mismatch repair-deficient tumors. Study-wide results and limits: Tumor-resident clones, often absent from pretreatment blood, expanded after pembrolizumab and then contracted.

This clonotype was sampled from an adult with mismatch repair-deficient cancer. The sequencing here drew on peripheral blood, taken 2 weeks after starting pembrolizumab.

The CDR3 DNA sequence: TGTGCCAGCAGCTTAGGAGTATGGGGCAAGGCGGGCGAGCAGTACTTC. This encodes CASSLGVWGKAGEQYF. The chain joins TRBV7-8 to TRBJ2-7; D may match TRBD1 or TRBD2 (5 bases each). CDR1 is SGHVS and CDR2 is FQNEAQ in the germline V gene. Trimming shortened V by 1 base and J by 6 bases, and 19 bases separated the two germline ends. This CDR3 has 16 amino acids.